Shown below are 26 T cell receptor beta chains from a single sample sequenced in a study of blood T cell repertoires in COVID-19 (dated by TCRdb to the early 2020s). Receptor libraries were prepared by the immunoSEQ multiplex PCR assay. TCRdb stores this immuneACCESS table with in-frame sequences only. Part of the clones is absent; in the studies checked, under half of the shortfall reflects unresolved V genes, and no reason is known for the rest. Recorded for this sample are 150,000 to 200,000 clones; over 85% of them occurred a single time. The ten top clones hold 15% to 20% of the sample. The sample consisted of peripheral blood. These receptors originate from a man aged 60 to 75 with active or convalescent COVID-19.

The V gene is TRBV19, the J gene TRBJ1-5; D is possibly TRBD1 (6 bases). The ends were cut back, 3 bases at V and 9 bases at J, with 12 bases in the middle. Germline V gene data show CDR1 as LNHDA and CDR2 as SQIVND (reference sequence). The CDR3 consists of 13 residues. The CDR3 DNA follows: TGTGCCAGTAGTATCGCCTTAGGGGGGCCCCAGCATTTT. Translation gives CASSIALGGPQHF.

This clone was recorded a few times. This chain joins TRBV2 and TRBJ1-6; D is possibly TRBD1 (5 bases). This CDR3 has 13 amino acids. V lost 7 bases, J lost 6 bases, and 10 bases lay in between. CDR1 and CDR2 from the germline V gene are SNHLY and FYNNEI. CDR3 amino acids: CASIPDSNSPLHF. As DNA, the CDR3 is TGTGCCAGCATTCCCGACAGTAATTCACCCCTCCACTTT.

The chain links TRBV5-1 to TRBJ2-1; 11 nucleotides match TRBD2. This CDR3 spans 16 amino acids. Germline CDR1 SGHRS, CDR2 YFSETQ. J lost 4 bases, V lost 3 bases, and 6 bases had no gene match. The chain's CDR3 is CASSYQLAGAYNEQFF. The CDR3 DNA follows: TGCGCCAGCAGCTATCAACTAGCGGGGGCATACAATGAGCAGTTCTTC. The full variable domain, its missing parts supplied by reference TRBV5-1 and TRBJ2-1, is KAGVTQTPRYLIKTRGQQVTLSCSPISGHRSVSWYQQTPGQGLQFLFEYFSETQRNKGNFPGRFSGRQFSNSRSEMNVSTLELGDSALYLCASSYQLAGAYNEQFFGPGTRLTVL.

The chain joins TRBV5-6 to TRBJ1-5; D uncertain. V lost 0 bases and J lost 9, with 13 bases in between. Per the germline V gene, CDR1 is SGHDT and CDR2 is YYEEEE. This CDR3 comprises 14 residues. The CDR3 DNA reads as TGTGCCAGCAGCTTGGGTGCCCGAGTTGGGCCCCAGCATTTT. Translated: CASSLGARVGPQHF.

On this clone itself: This sample includes further DNA sequences coding for the same CDR3. This chain links TRBV19 with TRBJ1-5, with TRBD1 identical over 7 bases. CDR3 length equals 14 residues. Germline assignment: CDR1 LNHDA and CDR2 SQIVND (reference sequence). V was pared by 3 bases and J by 2 bases, with 1 base of the junction left unmatched. This chain's CDR3 is CASSITGGNQPQHF. The DNA for the CDR3 is TGTGCCAGTAGTATCACAGGGGGCAATCAGCCCCAGCATTTT.

The gene calls are TRBV19 and TRBJ1-1; TRBD1 might be the D (6 bases). Germline V gene lookup returns CDR1 LNHDA and CDR2 SQIVND (reference sequence). The CDR3 runs 14 residues. V was clipped by 3 bases and J by 1 base, with 9 bases between them. CDR3 in amino acids: CASSIADRNTEAFF. In DNA, the CDR3 is TGTGCCAGTAGTATCGCGGACAGGAACACTGAAGCTTTCTTT.

The rearrangement links TRBV14 to TRBJ1-2; the D is unclear. The germline gives CDR1 SGHDN, CDR2 FVKESK. V dropped 4 bases and J dropped 0 bases, with 6 bases sitting between them. The CDR3 sequence is 13 residues long. The CDR3 bases are TGTGCCAGCAGCCGAACAGCTAACTATGGCTACACCTTC. This sequence encodes CASSRTANYGYTF.

The CDR3 DNA is TGTGCCAGCAGTGTTCTAGCGGGAGGGAACACAGATACGCAGTATTTT. It encodes CASSVLAGGNTDTQYF. The V and J genes are TRBV6-1 and TRBJ2-3; 12 bases map to TRBD2. This CDR3 region has 16 residues. The V gene end was trimmed by 4 bases and the J gene end by 2 bases; junction bases not matched to a gene: 4. Per the germline V gene, CDR1 is MNHNS and CDR2 is SASEGT.

This sequence joins TRBV2 and TRBJ1-2; perhaps TRBD1 as D (5 bases). Per the germline V gene, CDR1 is SNHLY and CDR2 is FYNNEI. Trimming removed 11 bases from V and 3 bases from J, with 13 bases in between. The CDR3 has 12 residues. DNA of the CDR3: TGTGCCGGGGCCCAGGATTACTATGGCTACACCTTC. Its translation: CAGAQDYYGYTF.

CDR3 residues: CASSPPTGVGYTF. The CDR3 region has the DNA TGTGCCAGCTCACCACCGACAGGGGTTGGCTACACCTTC. The V call is TRBV18, the J call TRBJ1-2, with 8 bases matching TRBD1. Germline trimming cut 0 bases from V and 7 bases from J; bases unmatched to any gene: 1. The CDR3 extends over 13 amino acids. Germline V gene sequence: CDR1 KGHSH, CDR2 LQKENI. The variable domain in full, completed from reference TRBV18 and TRBJ1-2, reads NAGVMQNPRHLVRRRGQEARLRCSPMKGHSHVYWYRQLPEEGLKFMVYLQKENIIDESGMPKERFSAEFPKEGPSILRIQQVVRGDSAAYFCASSPPTGVGYTFGSGTRLTVV.

The V gene is TRBV5-6, the J gene TRBJ1-5, with 10 bases identical to TRBD1. V lost 6 bases and J lost 7; bases outside the gene matches: 4. CDR1 SGHDT and CDR2 YYEEEE come from the germline V gene. The CDR3 totals 13 residues. CDR3: CASNRQGAQPQHF. The DNA of the CDR3 is TGTGCCAGCAACAGACAGGGGGCCCAGCCCCAGCATTTT. The whole variable domain, filled in from reference TRBV5-6 and TRBJ1-5, reads DAGVTQSPTHLIKTRGQQVTLRCSPKSGHDTVSWYQQALGQGPQFIFQYYEEEERQRGNFPDRFSGHQFPNYSSELNVNALLLGDSALYLCASNRQGAQPQHFGDGTRLSIL.

The sample holds one count of this clone. This sequence joins TRBV2 and TRBJ1-1; the D gene is possibly TRBD1 (5 bases). Per germline, CDR1 SNHLY and CDR2 FYNNEI. CDR3 length: 12 residues. V lost 8 bases and J 6 bases, leaving 13 bases between the germline ends. The CDR3 region has the DNA TGTGCCAGCGGGGGGGAGTTGGCTGAAGCTTTCTTT. Translated: CASGGELAEAFF.

The sample holds a few counts of this clone. This rearrangement joins TRBV18 to TRBJ2-2; TRBD1 aligns across 7 bases. The CDR3 has 13 amino acids. Germline V CDR1 and CDR2: KGHSH, LQKENI. V lost 4 bases, J lost 5 bases, and 1 base stayed unmatched. CDR3 in amino acids: CASSQGATGELFF. In nucleotides, the CDR3 is TGTGCCAGCTCACAGGGGGCGACCGGGGAGCTGTTTTTT.

The table lists this clone with a few counts. The genes are TRBV27 and TRBJ1-1, with 11 bases aligning to TRBD1. The length of the CDR3 is 17 residues. With 5 bases clipped from V and 5 bases from J, the junction kept 13 bases outside the gene matches. The germline CDR1 and CDR2 sequences are MNHEY and SMNVEV (reference sequence). The CDR3 DNA reads TGTGCCAGCAGTCCGCTTGGAGGGACAGGGGGTTTAACTGAAGCTTTCTTT. Amino acid sequence: CASSPLGGTGGLTEAFF.

The chain is built from TRBV4-1 and TRBJ2-2; TRBD2 agrees at 12 bases. The length of the CDR3 is 18 residues. The trim removed 4 bases at V and 4 bases at J, leaving 10 bases unmatched. The germline V gene has CDR1 MGHRA and CDR2 YSYEKL. CDR3 sequence reads: CASSLGLAGILGTGELFF. The CDR3 bases are TGCGCCAGCAGCCTCGGACTAGCGGGAATCTTGGGCACCGGGGAGCTGTTTTTT.

This chain links TRBV5-1 with TRBJ2-7, with TRBD1 identical over 7 bases. V shed 4 bases and J 0 bases; nucleotides not matched to a gene: 7. This CDR3 is built from 15 residues. Germline values: CDR1 SGHRS, CDR2 YFSETQ. This chain's CDR3 is CASSPGGQSSYEQYF. The CDR3 nucleotides are TGCGCCAGCAGCCCAGGGGGACAGAGCTCCTACGAGCAGTACTTC.

The V and J genes are TRBV6-2 or TRBV6-3 and TRBJ2-2, with 13 nucleotides matching TRBD2. The trim removed 6 bases at V and 6 bases at J, leaving 7 bases unmatched. Germline loops: CDR1 MNHEY, CDR2 SVGEGT. This CDR3 contains 16 residues. CDR3 protein: CASSPRLAGGPGELFF. The CDR3 nucleotides are TGTGCCAGCAGCCCTCGACTAGCGGGGGGACCCGGGGAGCTGTTTTTT.

The chain has TRBV5-1 and TRBJ2-1; a possible D gene is TRBD2 (5 bases). Germline CDR1 and CDR2: SGHRS and YFSETQ. The CDR3 sequence is 16 residues long. The V gene lost 0 bases and the J gene lost 4 bases, with 14 bases spanning the gap. This CDR3 is CASSLVLANQYNEQFF. The DNA of the CDR3 is TGCGCCAGCAGCTTGGTTCTAGCCAACCAATACAATGAGCAGTTCTTC.

The J gene is TRBJ2-7, the V gene TRBV6-5; 7 bases align to TRBD2. Germline values: CDR1 MNHEY, CDR2 SVGAGI. Trimming removed 5 bases from V and 2 bases from J; junction bases left unmatched: 6. This CDR3 comprises 14 residues. CDR3 sequence reads: CASSLGLAAYEQYF. The CDR3 region has the DNA TGTGCCAGCAGTCTTGGGCTAGCGGCCTACGAGCAGTACTTC.

The rearrangement joins TRBV28 to TRBJ2-5; 7 nucleotides align to TRBD1. Germline-derived CDR1 and CDR2 are MDHEN and SYDVKM. Unmatched junction bases numbered 4, after V lost 5 bases and J lost 1 base. This CDR3 spans 14 amino acids. The chain's CDR3 is CASSPGDSQETQYF. The CDR3, as DNA: TGTGCCAGCAGTCCCGGGGACAGCCAAGAGACCCAGTACTTC.

In regard to this clone: Other nucleotide sequences in the sample specify the same CDR3. Written as DNA, the CDR3 is TGTGCCTGGAGTGTACTAGCGGGCTCCTACGAGCAGTACTTC. Its translation: CAWSVLAGSYEQYF. This chain joins TRBV30 and TRBJ2-7; 9 nucleotides match TRBD2. The germline V gene has CDR1 GTSNPN and CDR2 SVGIG (reference sequence). This CDR3 has 14 amino acids. V dropped 0 bases and J dropped 0; count of bases not matched to a gene: 0.

The chain employs TRBV25-1 and TRBJ2-7; 7 nucleotides match TRBD2. The CDR3 consists of 14 residues. In germline, CDR1 is MGHDK, CDR2 SYGVNS. With V trimmed by 5 bases and J by 5 bases, 9 bases remained unmatched. CDR3 in amino acids: CASSLRAGFDEQYF. The CDR3 DNA reads as TGTGCCAGCAGTCTAAGAGCGGGATTCGACGAGCAGTACTTC.

This clone was counted a single time. J is TRBJ2-3 and V is TRBV7-9; D gene ambiguous. Trimming pared 1 base from V and 6 bases from J, leaving 5 bases between. This CDR3 spans 12 amino acids. Looked up from germline, CDR1 is SEHNR and CDR2 is FQNEAQ (reference sequence). The CDR3 loop reads CASSLVQDTQYF. In DNA form, the CDR3 reads TGTGCCAGCAGCTTAGTGCAGGATACGCAGTATTTT.

V and J are TRBV29-1 and TRBJ2-1; perhaps TRBD1 as D (5 bases). Germline-derived CDR1 and CDR2 are SQVTM and ANQGSEA. The V and J ends lost 5 bases and 0 bases respectively, with 11 bases between them. The CDR3 sequence is 14 residues long. In nucleotides, the CDR3 is TGCAGCGTTCCGACAGCGTACTCCTACAATGAGCAGTTCTTC. Translating it yields CSVPTAYSYNEQFF.

The rearrangement uses TRBV5-4 and TRBJ1-5, with TRBD1 as a possible D gene (6 bases). Trimming removed 3 bases from V and 3 bases from J, with 10 bases in between. Germline V gene sequence: CDR1 SGHNT, CDR2 YYREEE (reference sequence). This CDR3 comprises 14 residues. CDR3: CASSSDRNNQPQHF. The CDR3 DNA follows: TGTGCCAGCAGCTCAGACAGGAACAATCAGCCCCAGCATTTT.

The rearrangement joins TRBV10-3 to TRBJ1-4, with TRBD1 matching over 7 bases. This CDR3 has 15 residues. The germline CDR1 and CDR2 sequences are ENHRY and SYGVKD. J gave up 7 bases and V 3 bases, and 8 bases lay outside the gene matches. This CDR3 reads CAISEETGIGEKLFF. For the CDR3, the DNA is TGTGCCATCAGTGAAGAGACAGGGATAGGTGAAAAACTGTTTTTT.